Listed here are 13 T cell receptor beta chains from one sample, sequenced in a study of blood T cell dynamics during melanoma immunotherapy. The table came from immunoSEQ multiplex PCR; TCRdb's copy has only in-frame clones and leaves some out. The sample shows over 10,000 clones, about 90% of them seen only once. Stated time point: pre-treatment baseline. The sequences come from effector memory CD8+ T cells from blood, collected from a patient treated with checkpoint blockade. The receptor source for this set is a human donor with melanoma.

The genes are TRBV7-9 and TRBJ1-1; D possibly corresponds to TRBD1 (5 bases). V lost 6 bases and J 3 bases, leaving 14 bases between the germline ends. In germline, CDR1 is SEHNR, CDR2 FQNEAQ (reference sequence). The CDR3 has 14 residues. The CDR3 region is CASSPDQGDTEAFF. In DNA, the CDR3 is TGTGCCAGCAGTCCGGACCAGGGAGACACTGAAGCTTTCTTT.

The V gene is TRBV30, the J gene TRBJ1-2; D is undetermined. V lost 2 bases to trimming and J lost 7 bases, with 8 bases between them. The V gene's germline CDR1 is GTSNPN and CDR2 SVGIG (reference sequence). This CDR3 is built from 11 residues. Here the CDR3 reads CAWSRESGYTF. CDR3 coding DNA: TGTGCCTGGAGTCGAGAGTCTGGCTACACCTTC.

Only one count was recorded for this clone. The chain links TRBV27 to TRBJ1-3; D is ambiguous. V lost 6 bases to trimming and J lost 3 bases, with 12 bases between them. This CDR3 has 14 residues. Germline CDR1 reads MNHEY; CDR2 reads SMNVEV (reference sequence). The CDR3 loop is CASSTTRNGNTIYF. The CDR3, as DNA: TGTGCCAGCAGCACCACCAGGAATGGAAACACCATATATTTT.

The chain carries TRBV9 and TRBJ2-1, with a possible D match to TRBD2 (6 bases). This CDR3 contains 14 residues. In germline, CDR1 is SGDLS, CDR2 YYNGEE. V gave up 2 bases and J gave up 10 bases, with 16 bases separating them. Here the CDR3 DNA reads TGTGCCAGCAGCGTGGGATGGACTACCTTCGAGCAGTTCTTC. This translates into CASSVGWTTFEQFF.

This chain connects TRBV29-1 to TRBJ2-5; 9 bases align to TRBD1. Losses at the gene ends were 1 base for V and 5 bases for J; bases not matched to a gene: 5. The CDR3 contains 14 residues. Germline V gene sequence: CDR1 SQVTM, CDR2 ANQGSEA. CDR3 sequence reads: CSVEGTGVSETQYF. The CDR3 bases are TGCAGCGTTGAAGGGACAGGGGTTTCGGAGACCCAGTACTTC.

The rearrangement uses TRBV2 and TRBJ2-7; 7 positions match TRBD1. The junction had 9 bases not matched to a gene; V was cut back by 5 bases and J by 2 bases. CDR1 and CDR2 (germline): SNHLY, FYNNEI. The length of the CDR3 is 15 residues. For the CDR3, the DNA is TGTGCCAGCAGTTCCCAGGACAGGCTAACCTACGAGCAGTACTTC. Amino acids: CASSSQDRLTYEQYF. The full variable domain, completed using reference TRBV2 and TRBJ2-7, is EPEVTQTPSHQVTQMGQEVILRCVPISNHLYFYWYRQILGQKVEFLVSFYNNEISEKSEIFDDQFSVERPDGSNFTLKIRSTKLEDSAMYFCASSSQDRLTYEQYFGPGTRLTVT.

The chain combines TRBV5-1 with TRBJ2-1; TRBD2 is a possible D gene (5 bases). Germline lookup yields CDR1 SGHRS and CDR2 YFSETQ. This CDR3 has 14 residues. V was cut by 7 bases and J by 1 base, with 12 bases left in between. The CDR3 DNA is TGCGCCAGCGGGGAGATGCCTTCCTACAATGAGCAGTTCTTC. Amino acids: CASGEMPSYNEQFF.

The chain carries TRBV6-1 and TRBJ2-7; 9 bases fit TRBD1. The germline V gene encodes CDR1 MNHNS and CDR2 SASEGT. The CDR3 has 16 residues. V shed 1 base, J shed 4 bases, and the junction held 8 bases outside the gene matches. CDR3 region: CASSEGPGQGDYEQYF. The CDR3 DNA is TGTGCCAGCAGTGAAGGACCGGGACAGGGTGATTACGAGCAGTACTTC.

This chain links TRBV6-6 with TRBJ2-1; 12 bases line up with TRBD2. There are 16 residues in the CDR3. Germline loops: CDR1 MNHNY, CDR2 SVGAGI (reference sequence). Trimming at V came to 5 bases and at J to 4 bases, leaving 6 bases not matched to a gene. CDR3 in amino acids: CASSAGTSGLYNEQFF. The CDR3 DNA follows: TGTGCCAGCAGTGCGGGGACTAGCGGGCTGTACAATGAGCAGTTCTTC.

The V and J genes are TRBV7-9 and TRBJ2-1; a possible D gene is TRBD1 (6 bases). Germline V gene data show CDR1 as SEHNR and CDR2 as FQNEAQ (reference sequence). The germline V and J ends were trimmed by 4 bases and 5 bases, with 15 bases remaining between them. This CDR3 spans 15 amino acids. CDR3 protein: CASSSLPGTHNEQFF. The CDR3 nucleotides read TGTGCCAGCAGCTCCCTCCCGGGGACACACAATGAGCAGTTCTTC.

The genes are TRBV27 and TRBJ2-1, with 8 bases matching TRBD2. V shed 2 bases, J shed 9 bases, and the junction held 6 bases outside the gene matches. The CDR3 totals 14 residues. The V gene's germline CDR1 is MNHEY and CDR2 SMNVEV (reference sequence). The CDR3 sequence is CASSLGAGVGEQFF. Here the CDR3 DNA reads TGTGCCAGCAGTTTAGGAGCGGGAGTAGGTGAGCAGTTCTTC.

The gene calls are TRBV10-3 and TRBJ2-3, with 8 bases that match TRBD2. J gave up 4 bases and V 6 bases, and 12 bases lay outside the gene matches. The CDR3 has 16 amino acids. Germline values: CDR1 ENHRY, CDR2 SYGVKD. Here the CDR3 reads CAISPVAGQGADTQYF. The CDR3 bases are TGTGCCATCAGCCCGGTAGCGGGACAAGGGGCAGATACGCAGTATTTT.

The chain uses TRBV6-6 and TRBJ1-5; D unclear. Germline V gene data show CDR1 as MNHNY and CDR2 as SVGAGI (reference sequence). The CDR3 has 16 amino acids. The ends were cut back, 2 bases at V and 1 base at J, with 12 bases in the middle. The CDR3 nucleotides read TGTGCCAGCAGTTACCTGTACAAGGACAGCAATCAGCCCCAGCATTTT. Protein sequence: CASSYLYKDSNQPQHF.